The 18 T cell receptor beta chains reported below all come from one sample, sequenced in a study of T cell responses to AZD1222 COVID-19 vaccine. Using immunoSEQ multiplex PCR, the repertoire was profiled, and TCRdb retains in-frame clones only, with some absent. Seen here are roughly 66,000 clones, around four fifths observed once, and the top ten hold about 5.6%. This specimen was peripheral blood, taken on day 0 of AZD1222 vaccination. These receptors all stem from an adult in good health.

The rearrangement links TRBV5-1 to TRBJ1-6, with TRBD1 matching 7 bases. The junction had 13 bases not matched to a gene; V was cut back by 4 bases and J by 6 bases. The CDR3 sequence is 17 residues long. Germline loops: CDR1 SGHRS, CDR2 YFSETQ. CDR3 DNA sequence: TGCGCCAGCAGCCGGAACGAAAGGGGGCAAGGTAATTCACCCCTCCACTTT. Its protein product is CASSRNERGQGNSPLHF.

This clone showed up just a few times. V is TRBV7-8 and J is TRBJ1-4, with 8 positions matching TRBD1. Germline CDR1 is SGHVS and CDR2 is FQNEAQ. With 5 bases clipped from V and 3 bases from J, the junction kept 2 bases outside the gene matches. This CDR3 comprises 14 residues. The CDR3 is CASSTTGANEKLFF. The DNA for the CDR3 is TGTGCCAGCAGCACGACAGGGGCTAATGAAAAACTGTTTTTT. The whole variable domain, remainder taken from reference TRBV7-8 and TRBJ1-4, is GAGVSQSPRYKVAKRGQDVALRCDPISGHVSLFWYQQALGQGPEFLTYFQNEAQLDKSGLPSDRFFAERPEGSVSTLKIQRTQQEDSAVYLCASSTTGANEKLFFGSGTQLSVL.

This clone was found once. V and J are TRBV19 and TRBJ1-3; no clear D gene. V lost 1 base to trimming and J lost 0 bases, with 19 bases between them. Germline V gene sequence: CDR1 LNHDA, CDR2 SQIVND (reference sequence). The CDR3 is 19 amino acids. The CDR3 protein is CASSIASIGRSSSGNTIYF. The CDR3 DNA sequence: TGTGCCAGTAGTATAGCCTCCATTGGCAGGTCCAGCTCTGGAAACACCATATATTTT. Based on the CDR3 plus reference TRBV19 and TRBJ1-3, the full variable domain is DGGITQSPKYLFRKEGQNVTLSCEQNLNHDAMYWYRQDPGQGLRLIYYSQIVNDFQKGDIAEGYSVSREKKESFPLTVTSAQKNPTAFYLCASSIASIGRSSSGNTIYFGEGSWLTVV.

The chain joins TRBV5-6 to TRBJ2-7; 7 bases match TRBD1. The V gene's germline CDR1 is SGHDT and CDR2 YYEEEE. CDR3 size: 16 residues. J gave up 4 bases and V 3 bases, and 13 bases lay outside the gene matches. The CDR3 spells CASSSPTGMGEYEQYF. The CDR3 DNA reads as TGTGCCAGCAGCTCCCCGACAGGGATGGGGGAATACGAGCAGTACTTC.

The chain has TRBV18 and TRBJ1-1; the D gene is possibly TRBD1 (5 bases). The germline V gene has CDR1 KGHSH and CDR2 LQKENI. The CDR3 spans 15 residues. The V gene lost 5 bases and the J gene lost 0 bases, with 13 bases spanning the gap. In DNA form, the CDR3 reads TGTGCCAGCTCAAGGGCCACGGGGGTGAACACTGAAGCTTTCTTT. It specifies CASSRATGVNTEAFF.

This clone was observed at least ten times. The same CDR3 arises from other DNA sequences in this sample as well. The chain employs TRBV4-2 and TRBJ2-7; a weak D match, TRBD1 (6 bases). Germline V gene data show CDR1 as LGHNA and CDR2 as YNFKEQ. The CDR3 spans 14 residues. V was pared by 1 base and J by 2 bases, with 9 bases between. In DNA, the CDR3 is TGTGCCAGCAGCCAAGGGCAGGGGACCTACGAGCAGTACTTC. Protein product: CASSQGQGTYEQYF.

The chain employs TRBV19 and TRBJ2-1; 8 nucleotides match TRBD2. CDR3 length: 15 amino acids. Per germline, CDR1 LNHDA and CDR2 SQIVND (reference sequence). Trimming removed 4 bases from V and 8 bases from J; junction bases left unmatched: 10. CDR3 in amino acids: CASSKGTSSWDEQFF. The CDR3 DNA sequence: TGTGCCAGTAGTAAAGGGACTAGTAGTTGGGATGAGCAGTTCTTC.

The table lists this clone with a few counts. This chain's CDR3 is CASSPSLRQGINYGYTF. CDR3 DNA: TGCGCCAGCAGCCCTAGTCTCCGACAGGGGATTAACTATGGCTACACCTTC. The V gene is TRBV4-1, the J gene TRBJ1-2, with 8 bases identical to TRBD1. Germline CDR1 is MGHRA and CDR2 is YSYEKL. CDR3 size: 17 residues. The V gene end was trimmed by 4 bases and the J gene end by 1 base; junction bases not matched to a gene: 11.

The CDR3 nucleotides are TGTGCCAGCAGCCGGGAAGGAGCAGGGTCGAATGAAAAACTGTTTTTT. This translates into CASSREGAGSNEKLFF. The chain recombines TRBV3-1 (or the pseudogene TRBV3-2) with TRBJ1-4; tentatively, D is TRBD1 (5 bases). The length of the CDR3 is 16 residues. CDR1 and CDR2 from the germline V gene are LGHDT and YNNKEL (reference sequence). V was cut by 4 bases and J by 5 bases, with 17 bases left in between.

CDR3 protein: CASRTLWGTGGINSPLHF. For the CDR3, the DNA is TGTGCCAGCAGAACTCTATGGGGCACAGGGGGCATTAATTCACCCCTCCACTTT. The rearrangement links TRBV28 to TRBJ1-6; 9 bases agree with TRBD1. Germline CDR1 MDHEN, CDR2 SYDVKM. The CDR3 extends over 18 amino acids. J was trimmed by 6 bases and V by 6 bases; bases with no gene match: 15.

This clone appeared a single time. The chain has TRBV3-1 (or the pseudogene TRBV3-2) and TRBJ2-3; D gene uncertain. Germline V gene lookup returns CDR1 LGHDT and CDR2 YNNKEL (reference sequence). Trimming left V 3 bases short and J 4 bases short, with 14 bases between. The CDR3 extends over 15 amino acids. The CDR3 DNA sequence: TGTGCCAGCAGCCATCTCAGTATAGGGCCAGATACGCAGTATTTT. Protein product: CASSHLSIGPDTQYF.

The genes are TRBV10-3 and TRBJ2-5, with no clear D. V lost 2 bases to trimming and J lost 1 base, with 2 bases between them. The CDR3 consists of 12 residues. Per the germline V gene, CDR1 is ENHRY and CDR2 is SYGVKD. The CDR3: CAISEGQETQYF. The CDR3 bases are TGTGCCATCAGTGAGGGCCAAGAGACCCAGTACTTC.

Turning to this clone: The sample carries other DNA sequences with the same CDR3. This sequence joins TRBV18 and TRBJ2-1; D is possibly TRBD1 (6 bases). CDR1 is KGHSH and CDR2 is LQKENI in the germline V gene. The V end lost 3 bases, the J end lost 1 base, and 10 bases lay between the germline ends. This CDR3 spans 15 amino acids. CDR3 in amino acids: CASSPGQGSYNEQFF. CDR3 nucleotide sequence: TGTGCCAGCTCACCGGGGCAGGGGTCCTACAATGAGCAGTTCTTC. Based on the CDR3 plus reference TRBV18 and TRBJ2-1, the full variable domain is NAGVMQNPRHLVRRRGQEARLRCSPMKGHSHVYWYRQLPEEGLKFMVYLQKENIIDESGMPKERFSAEFPKEGPSILRIQQVVRGDSAAYFCASSPGQGSYNEQFFGPGTRLTVL.

The rearrangement uses TRBV9 and TRBJ2-1; D may match TRBD1 or TRBD2 (6 bases each). V dropped 5 bases and J dropped 7 bases, with 13 bases sitting between them. The germline V gene has CDR1 SGDLS and CDR2 YYNGEE. The CDR3 consists of 13 residues. The CDR3 region is CASSEGGWNEQFF. CDR3 bases: TGTGCCAGCAGTGAGGGGGGCTGGAATGAGCAGTTCTTC.

This clone showed up just once. The CDR3 is CASSQSLNTEAFF. CDR3 DNA: TGTGCCAGCAGTCAGAGCCTGAACACTGAAGCTTTCTTT. The genes are TRBV6-5 and TRBJ1-1; D unclear. V dropped 5 bases and J dropped 0 bases, with 7 bases sitting between them. This CDR3 spans 13 amino acids. The germline gives CDR1 MNHEY, CDR2 SVGAGI.

The V gene is TRBV7-9, the J gene TRBJ2-5, with D perhaps TRBD2 (6 bases). The germline V gene has CDR1 SEHNR and CDR2 FQNEAQ (reference sequence). The germline V and J ends were trimmed by 5 bases and 3 bases, with 13 bases remaining between them. The CDR3 contains 14 residues. Written as DNA, the CDR3 is TGTGCCAGCAGCGGGCGTTGGGGGGAAGAGACCCAGTACTTC. Encoded protein: CASSGRWGEETQYF.

The sample holds a few counts of this clone. The chain recombines TRBV2 with TRBJ1-4, with a weak D call TRBD1 (5 bases). Per germline, CDR1 SNHLY and CDR2 FYNNEI. The CDR3 sequence is 16 residues long. With 2 bases removed from V and 8 bases from J, the gap between germline ends came to 18 bases. The CDR3 spells CASSERAGYWGEKLFF. CDR3 DNA: TGTGCCAGCAGTGAAAGGGCAGGGTATTGGGGAGAAAAACTGTTTTTT.

The chain uses TRBV28 and TRBJ1-6; D not certain. V lost 3 bases to trimming and J lost 8 bases, with 14 bases between them. The CDR3 sequence is 15 residues long. Per the germline V gene, CDR1 is MDHEN and CDR2 is SYDVKM. The CDR3 reads CASSLREGPHSPLHF. The DNA of the CDR3 is TGTGCCAGCAGTTTGAGGGAAGGCCCCCATTCACCCCTCCACTTT.